Below are 22 T cell receptor beta chains sequenced from a single sample in a study of metastatic and nonmetastatic thyroid tumors. TCRdb re-clonotyped the PCR reads via MiXCR. The table shows around 53,000 clones, with approximately 17% occurring only once. Until they underwent thyroid surgery, no patient had received any treatment. Specimen: blood. These receptors were collected from a female donor with papillary thyroid cancer or a benign thyroid nodule (not recorded which). Some clones in this sample may be carry-over from other donors' samples.

The chain has TRBV3-1 and TRBJ1-3; D gene uncertain. This CDR3 has 14 amino acids. Germline V gene sequence: CDR1 LGHDT, CDR2 YNNKEL (reference sequence). Trimming removed 5 bases at V and 0 bases at J, with 8 bases between. CDR3: CASSSTDSGNTIYF. CDR3 DNA: TGTGCCAGCAGCTCGACTGACTCTGGAAACACCATATATTTT. Looking up the rest from reference TRBV3-1 and TRBJ1-3 gives the full variable domain: DTAVSQTPKYLVTQMGNDKSIKCEQNLGHDTMYWYKQDSKKFLKIMFSYNNKELIINETVPNRFSPKSPDKAHLNLHINSLELGDSAVYFCASSSTDSGNTIYFGEGSWLTVV.

This clone was found a few times. A much larger clone differs by one base, so this may be a read error. Other nucleotide sequences in the sample specify the same CDR3. The chain couples TRBV28 to TRBJ2-5, with TRBD1 matching over 8 bases. In germline, CDR1 is MDHEN, CDR2 SYDVKM. With V trimmed by 10 bases and J by 5 bases, 9 bases remained unmatched. This CDR3 spans 13 amino acids. The chain's CDR3 is CAINQGAFETQYF. CDR3 nucleotide sequence: TGTGCCATCAATCAGGGGGCTTTTGAGACCCAGTACTTC.

This clone was counted many times. The chain employs TRBV11-3 and TRBJ2-3; the match to TRBD2 covers 7 bases. Germline V gives CDR1 SGHNT, CDR2 YENEEA. The CDR3 extends over 15 amino acids. Trimming took 2 bases from V and 5 from J; bases not matched to a gene: 7. The CDR3 DNA sequence: TGTGCCAGCAGCTTATCGTCCGGCGGGGGAGATACGCAGTATTTT. This translates into CASSLSSGGGDTQYF.

This clone has ten or more counts. The rearrangement uses TRBV20-1 and TRBJ2-5; TRBD1 agrees at 11 bases. Germline V gene data show CDR1 as DFQATT and CDR2 as SNEGSKA (reference sequence). The CDR3 sequence is 19 residues long. J lost 5 bases, V lost 5 bases, and 22 bases had no gene match. The CDR3, as DNA: TGCAGTGCTCCGGGGGGGACAGGGGGTGGTTTTGTCGGCGTTGAGACCCAGTACTTC. As protein: CSAPGGTGGGFVGVETQYF.

The table lists this clone with many counts. The chain carries TRBV3-1 and TRBJ2-1; D possibly matches TRBD1 or TRBD2 (6 bases each). V gave up 4 bases and J gave up 5 bases, with 18 bases separating them. Germline V gene sequence: CDR1 LGHDT, CDR2 YNNKEL (reference sequence). The CDR3 contains 16 residues. The CDR3 sequence is CASSPHGGGNHNEQFF. As DNA, the CDR3 is TGTGCCAGCAGCCCCCACGGGGGCGGGAACCACAATGAGCAGTTCTTC.

The chain recombines TRBV12-3 or TRBV12-4 with TRBJ2-1; D may correspond to TRBD1 or TRBD2 (5 bases each). Trimming left V 7 bases short and J 4 bases short, with 23 bases between. The CDR3 has 17 residues. This CDR3 reads CASTGTLAGVGYNEQFF. The CDR3 DNA reads as TGTGCCAGCACGGGGACCTTAGCTGGAGTGGGGTACAATGAGCAGTTCTTC.

This clone occurred a few times. This chain uses TRBV28 with TRBJ1-2; weak D call: TRBD1 (6 bases). Germline CDR1 MDHEN, CDR2 SYDVKM. The CDR3 consists of 15 residues. The V end was cut by 1 base, the J end by 5 bases, with 14 bases between. CDR3 loop: CASSLSGVGTYGYTF. The CDR3 region has the DNA TGTGCCAGCAGTTTATCAGGGGTGGGAACATATGGCTACACCTTC.

This clone was seen only once. The chain uses TRBV7-2 and TRBJ2-3; tentative D call: TRBD1 (5 bases). There are 15 residues in the CDR3. Trimming left V 2 bases short and J 8 bases short, with 17 bases between. The germline V gene encodes CDR1 SGHTA and CDR2 FQGNSA. CDR3 region: CASSLLAIGQGTQYF. The CDR3 DNA is TGTGCCAGCAGCTTATTGGCTATCGGCCAGGGTACGCAGTATTTT.

Many counts were recorded for this clone. The rearrangement uses TRBV20-1 and TRBJ1-5, with a tentative D call TRBD1 (5 bases). Germline CDR1 DFQATT, CDR2 SNEGSKA (reference sequence). Trimming took 5 bases from V and 5 from J, leaving 13 bases between them. This CDR3 comprises 13 residues. CDR3 DNA: TGCAGTGCTCAAGGGGCCAGGGATCAGCCCCAGCATTTT. The encoded protein is CSAQGARDQPQHF.

The table lists this clone with a few counts. The rearrangement joins TRBV12-3 or TRBV12-4 to TRBJ1-2; D is ambiguous. The ends were cut back, 6 bases at V and 8 bases at J, with 10 bases in the middle. The CDR3 is 11 residues long. The CDR3 protein is CASRSGVGYTF. CDR3 coding DNA: TGTGCCAGCAGGTCAGGCGTCGGCTACACCTTC.

This clone was observed a handful of times. V is TRBV6-1 and J is TRBJ1-2; weak D call: TRBD1 (5 bases). From germline, CDR1 is MNHNS and CDR2 SASEGT. V was shortened by 4 bases and J by 7 bases, with 10 bases between the two germline ends. The CDR3 sequence is 12 residues long. CDR3 bases: TGTGCCAGCAGTGGTACAGGTGCTGGCTACACCTTC. It encodes CASSGTGAGYTF.

Many counts were recorded for this clone. CDR3 sequence (DNA): TGTGCCAGCAGCCCCCGAGGGTTGGAGGGGCTAGAGACCCAGTACTTC. This encodes CASSPRGLEGLETQYF. J is TRBJ2-5 and V is TRBV12-3 or TRBV12-4; D is perhaps TRBD2 (6 bases). Trimming shortened V by 6 bases and J by 4 bases, and 21 bases separated the two germline ends. This CDR3 has 16 amino acids.

In its sample, this clone was seen a few times. This chain joins TRBV10-3 and TRBJ2-5, with 10 positions matching TRBD2. CDR3 length: 16 residues. Germline V gene data show CDR1 as ENHRY and CDR2 as SYGVKD. Trimming removed 10 bases from V and 2 bases from J; junction bases left unmatched: 13. This CDR3 reads CATKIGLAVYQETQYF. For the CDR3, the DNA is TGTGCCACTAAGATCGGACTAGCGGTATATCAAGAGACCCAGTACTTC.

The chain is built from TRBV13 and TRBJ2-2; 7 bases match TRBD2. In germline, CDR1 is PRHDT, CDR2 FYEKMQ (reference sequence). Losses at the gene ends were 5 bases for V and 10 bases for J; bases not matched to a gene: 19. The CDR3 consists of 17 residues. The CDR3 reads CASSPQCGTKRPVELFF. The CDR3 nucleotides are TGTGCCAGCAGCCCACAATGTGGGACTAAGCGTCCCGTGGAGCTGTTTTTT.

The table lists this clone with many counts. The V call is TRBV20-1, the J call TRBJ1-5; D is undetermined. V was pared by 4 bases and J by 3 bases, with 13 bases between. Germline CDR1 reads DFQATT; CDR2 reads SNEGSKA (reference sequence). The CDR3 is 14 amino acids. The CDR3 region is CSAKAGEFNQPQHF. The CDR3 DNA sequence: TGCAGTGCTAAGGCCGGGGAGTTCAATCAGCCCCAGCATTTT.

V usage is TRBV20-1 and J usage is TRBJ2-5, with a possible D match to TRBD2 (5 bases). From germline, CDR1 is DFQATT and CDR2 SNEGSKA (reference sequence). The CDR3 is made up of 15 amino acids. Trimming shortened V by 5 bases and J by 1 base, and 17 bases separated the two germline ends. CDR3 coding DNA: TGCAGTGCTGGAACGGACTCGGGAACCCAAGAGACCCAGTACTTC. This codes for CSAGTDSGTQETQYF.

This clone showed up just a few times. A much larger clonotype is one base distant, so this may be a read error. This chain links TRBV5-1 with TRBJ1-1; D call uncertain. Trimming removed 1 base at V and 6 bases at J, with 7 bases between. Germline lookup yields CDR1 SGHRS and CDR2 YFSETQ. The CDR3 extends over 12 amino acids. The CDR3 sequence is CASSLSGAEAFF. The CDR3 nucleotides are TGCGCCAGCAGCTTGTCAGGTGCTGAAGCTTTCTTT.

This clone has only a few counts. The rearrangement uses TRBV6-1 and TRBJ2-7, with 9 bases matching TRBD2. Losses at the gene ends were 11 bases for V and 3 bases for J; bases not matched to a gene: 20. Germline values: CDR1 MNHNS, CDR2 SASEGT. This CDR3 is built from 17 residues. CDR3 coding DNA: TGTGCCCTATCCGGGCCTAGCGGGACCCCGGGCCTCTACGAGCAGTACTTC. As protein: CALSGPSGTPGLYEQYF.

This clone was seen at least ten times. The chain is built from TRBV7-9 and TRBJ1-6, with 9 positions matching TRBD1. CDR1 is SEHNR and CDR2 is FQNEAQ in the germline V gene (reference sequence). The V gene end was trimmed by 3 bases and the J gene end by 5 bases; junction bases not matched to a gene: 8. The CDR3 length is 17 residues. In DNA form, the CDR3 reads TGTGCCAGCAGCTTCCCTGGGACAGGGTGGGATAATTCACCCCTCCACTTT. This translates into CASSFPGTGWDNSPLHF. Combining the CDR3 with reference TRBV7-9 and TRBJ1-6 gives the whole variable domain DTGVSQNPRHKITKRGQNVTFRCDPISEHNRLYWYRQTLGQGPEFLTYFQNEAQLEKSRLLSDRFSAERPKGSFSTLEIQRTEQGDSAMYLCASSFPGTGWDNSPLHFGNGTRLTVT.

The chain couples TRBV6-7 to TRBJ1-2; 10 nucleotides align to TRBD1. TRBV6-7 is placed among ORFs of uncertain function. This CDR3 has 16 amino acids. The V segment lost 1 base and the J segment 2 bases; nucleotides outside the gene matches: 4. The CDR3 is CASSYLATGGNYGYTF. CDR3 in DNA: TGTGCCAGCAGTTACTTAGCGACAGGGGGCAACTATGGCTACACCTTC.

This clone has ten or more counts. This chain joins TRBV11-2 and TRBJ1-6, with D maybe TRBD1 (6 bases). The germline CDR1 and CDR2 sequences are SGHAT and FQNNGV. With 6 bases removed from V and 7 bases from J, the gap between germline ends came to 7 bases. The length of the CDR3 is 12 residues. The CDR3 DNA is TGTGCCAGCAGTACAGGGAATTCACCCCTCCACTTT. Amino acid sequence: CASSTGNSPLHF.

As concerns this clone: Compared with germline, one end of the junction differs, possibly owing to a read error. The V call is TRBV3-1, the J call TRBJ2-7, with TRBD2 matching 13 bases. The CDR3 covers 15 residues. Germline values: CDR1 LGHDT, CDR2 YNNKEL (reference sequence). CDR3 residues: CASILRTSGSSEQYF. Written as DNA, the CDR3 is TGTGCCAGCATCCTAAGGACTAGCGGGAGTTCAGAGCAGTACTTT.